The 21 T cell receptor beta chains in this list originate from one sample, sequenced in a study of blood T cell repertoires in COVID-19. Using immunoSEQ multiplex PCR, the repertoire was profiled, and TCRdb retains in-frame clones only, with some absent. Of around 160,000 clones in the sample, approximately 80% are singletons; the top ten hold roughly 3%. Sequences were obtained from peripheral blood. All receptors come from a woman in her thirties or forties with active or convalescent COVID-19.

The CDR3 spells CASSQQGNQPQHF. CDR3 bases: TGTGCCAGCAGCCAACAGGGCAATCAGCCCCAGCATTTT. The chain carries TRBV3-1 (or the pseudogene TRBV3-2) and TRBJ1-5; D gene unclear. Trimming stripped 2 bases from V and 2 bases from J, with 4 bases between. The CDR3 totals 13 residues. Germline CDR1 is LGHDT and CDR2 is YNNKEL (reference sequence).

This sequence joins TRBV7-2 and TRBJ1-1; D is possibly TRBD1 (5 bases). The CDR3 spans 15 residues. V dropped 5 bases and J dropped 0 bases, with 13 bases sitting between them. Per the germline V gene, CDR1 is SGHTA and CDR2 is FQGNSA. CDR3: CASSKDRFMNTEAFF. The CDR3 nucleotides read TGTGCCAGCAGCAAAGACAGATTCATGAACACTGAAGCTTTCTTT.

The V and J genes are TRBV29-1 and TRBJ1-5; TRBD1 agrees at 7 bases. The CDR3 has 13 residues. Germline loops: CDR1 SQVTM, CDR2 ANQGSEA. The V segment lost 6 bases and the J segment 7 bases; nucleotides outside the gene matches: 9. As DNA, the CDR3 is TGCAGCGTCAACAGGGGCGCTGGCCAGCCCCAGCATTTT. It specifies CSVNRGAGQPQHF.

This clone was seen a single time. This rearrangement joins TRBV28 to TRBJ2-6; 7 bases map to TRBD2. This CDR3 has 16 residues. Per germline, CDR1 MDHEN and CDR2 SYDVKM. V trimming: 8 bases; J trimming: 0 bases; junction bases outside the gene matches: 7. This CDR3 is CASGSGGSSGANVLTF. The CDR3 DNA is TGTGCCAGCGGGTCCGGGGGGAGCTCTGGGGCCAACGTCCTGACTTTC.

The chain employs TRBV6-1 and TRBJ1-1; a weak D match, TRBD1 (5 bases). The CDR3 covers 14 residues. With 7 bases removed from V and 4 bases from J, the gap between germline ends came to 16 bases. The germline gives CDR1 MNHNS, CDR2 SASEGT. The CDR3 loop is CASTPPGLGTEAFF. DNA for the CDR3: TGTGCCAGCACCCCCCCAGGGTTGGGCACTGAAGCTTTCTTT.

The V and J genes are TRBV19 and TRBJ1-4, with 10 bases matching TRBD1. This CDR3 has 17 residues. The V segment lost 5 bases and the J segment 4 bases; nucleotides outside the gene matches: 10. Germline values: CDR1 LNHDA, CDR2 SQIVND (reference sequence). CDR3 sequence (DNA): TGTGCCAGTAGTGGGGGACAGGGGCTCCAGGTTAATGAAAAACTGTTTTTT. Translation: CASSGGQGLQVNEKLFF. The full variable domain, in which reference TRBV19 and TRBJ1-4 provide the parts outside the CDR3, is DGGITQSPKYLFRKEGQNVTLSCEQNLNHDAMYWYRQDPGQGLRLIYYSQIVNDFQKGDIAEGYSVSREKKESFPLTVTSAQKNPTAFYLCASSGGQGLQVNEKLFFGSGTQLSVL.

The gene calls are TRBV28 and TRBJ2-7; D may be TRBD2 (6 bases). Germline V gene sequence: CDR1 MDHEN, CDR2 SYDVKM. This CDR3 spans 17 amino acids. Trimming shortened V by 5 bases and J by 6 bases, and 26 bases separated the two germline ends. The CDR3 here is CASSPTPPEGGWGEQYF. The CDR3 DNA follows: TGTGCCAGCAGTCCCACCCCGCCGGAGGGCGGCTGGGGCGAGCAGTACTTC.

The chain joins TRBV4-3 to TRBJ2-7; perhaps TRBD2 as D (6 bases). The CDR3 has 16 residues. Trimming removed 0 bases from V and 2 bases from J, with 14 bases in between. The V gene's germline CDR1 is LGHNA and CDR2 YSLEER. The CDR3 here is CASSQDVQAGPYEQYF. For the CDR3, the DNA is TGCGCCAGCAGCCAAGATGTACAAGCGGGCCCCTACGAGCAGTACTTC.

The chain has TRBV27 and TRBJ2-7; a possible D gene is TRBD1 (5 bases). Per germline, CDR1 MNHEY and CDR2 SMNVEV (reference sequence). Trimming took 6 bases from V and 5 from J, leaving 14 bases between them. The CDR3 covers 13 residues. CDR3 sequence: CASSLSRGHEQYF. CDR3 nucleotide sequence: TGTGCCAGCAGCTTGTCTAGGGGTCACGAGCAGTACTTC.

The rearrangement joins TRBV5-1 to TRBJ1-1; 7 nucleotides align to TRBD1. J was trimmed by 5 bases and V by 3 bases; bases with no gene match: 7. Germline CDR1 is SGHRS and CDR2 is YFSETQ. CDR3 length: 14 amino acids. The CDR3 DNA follows: TGCGCCAGCAGCTGGGGAGCAGGGGGGACTGAAGCTTTCTTT. This codes for CASSWGAGGTEAFF. Together with reference TRBV5-1 and TRBJ1-1, the CDR3 gives the full variable domain: KAGVTQTPRYLIKTRGQQVTLSCSPISGHRSVSWYQQTPGQGLQFLFEYFSETQRNKGNFPGRFSGRQFSNSRSEMNVSTLELGDSALYLCASSWGAGGTEAFFGQGTRLTVV.

J is TRBJ2-3 and V is TRBV28; 8 bases align to TRBD1. The V and J ends lost 2 bases and 1 base, in that order; junction bases with no gene match: 2. The CDR3 is 15 amino acids. CDR1 is MDHEN, CDR2 SYDVKM, per germline. The CDR3 DNA follows: TGTGCCAGCAGTTTACAGGGGGCGGGCACAGATACGCAGTATTTT. It codes for CASSLQGAGTDTQYF.

The gene calls are TRBV5-6 and TRBJ1-2; 7 positions agree with TRBD1. The V and J ends lost 2 bases and 4 bases, in that order; junction bases with no gene match: 8. The germline V gene encodes CDR1 SGHDT and CDR2 YYEEEE. The CDR3 is made up of 15 amino acids. As DNA, the CDR3 is TGTGCCAGCAGCTTTTGGGACAGAAACCTCTATGGCTACACCTTC. Its protein is CASSFWDRNLYGYTF.

The chain has TRBV7-2 and TRBJ2-5; no firm D call. V dropped 5 bases and J dropped 3 bases, with 7 bases sitting between them. The CDR3 is made up of 12 amino acids. In germline, CDR1 is SGHTA, CDR2 FQGNSA. The CDR3 region has the DNA TGTGCCAGCAGCCCTACGGAAGAGACCCAGTACTTC. Its translation: CASSPTEETQYF.

This clone showed up just once. The J gene is TRBJ2-5, the V gene TRBV5-1, with TRBD2 matching 8 bases. J was trimmed by 4 bases and V by 0 bases; bases with no gene match: 5. The length of the CDR3 is 15 residues. Germline lookup yields CDR1 SGHRS and CDR2 YFSETQ. The CDR3 DNA is TGCGCCAGCAGCTTGGTGGGGACTAGAGGAGAGACCCAGTACTTC. It yields the protein CASSLVGTRGETQYF.

This rearrangement joins TRBV5-4 to TRBJ1-1, with 8 bases identical to TRBD1. The CDR3 sequence is 15 residues long. Germline CDR1 reads SGHNT; CDR2 reads YYREEE (reference sequence). The V segment lost 4 bases and the J segment 0 bases; nucleotides outside the gene matches: 5. CDR3 loop: CASSPLGQVNTEAFF. DNA for the CDR3: TGTGCCAGCAGCCCGTTGGGACAGGTGAACACTGAAGCTTTCTTT.

J is TRBJ2-7 and V is TRBV21-1; the table's D call TRBD1 went unverified against the DNA. TRBV21-1 is a pseudogene locus. CDR3 size: 15 residues. CDR3 sequence: CASSKARTGLYEQYF. For the CDR3, the DNA is TGTGCCAGCAGCAAAGCTCGGACAGGCCTCTACGAGCAGTACTTC.

This chain connects TRBV19 to TRBJ2-2, with D tentatively TRBD1 (6 bases). V lost 5 bases, J lost 7 bases, and 11 bases lay in between. CDR1 and CDR2 (germline): LNHDA, SQIVND (reference sequence). The CDR3 is made up of 13 amino acids. The CDR3 reads CASSYRVGGELFF. CDR3 bases: TGTGCCAGTAGTTACAGGGTTGGCGGGGAGCTGTTTTTT. The full variable domain, rest sourced from reference TRBV19 and TRBJ2-2, is DGGITQSPKYLFRKEGQNVTLSCEQNLNHDAMYWYRQDPGQGLRLIYYSQIVNDFQKGDIAEGYSVSREKKESFPLTVTSAQKNPTAFYLCASSYRVGGELFFGEGSRLTVL.

The rearrangement joins TRBV6-5 to TRBJ1-5; 11 nucleotides line up with TRBD1. Per germline, CDR1 MNHEY and CDR2 SVGAGI. The CDR3 loop spans 16 amino acids. The ends lost 2 bases at V and 2 bases at J; junction bases unmatched: 2. In DNA form, the CDR3 reads TGTGCCAGCAGTTACGGGGGACAGGGGGGCAATCAGCCCCAGCATTTT. This sequence encodes CASSYGGQGGNQPQHF.

This clone was seen a few times. V and J are TRBV25-1 and TRBJ1-2; possible D gene TRBD1, 6 bases. CDR1 and CDR2 from the germline V gene are MGHDK and SYGVNS. CDR3 length: 13 amino acids. The ends were cut back, 8 bases at V and 8 bases at J, with 18 bases in the middle. The CDR3 DNA sequence: TGTGCCAGCCTCCCTGGTTGGGGGCAAGGCTACACCTTC. It encodes CASLPGWGQGYTF.

V and J are TRBV12-3 or TRBV12-4 and TRBJ2-3; TRBD2 aligns across 7 bases. Unmatched junction bases numbered 9, after V lost 9 bases and J lost 6 bases. The CDR3 is made up of 13 amino acids. The CDR3 bases are TGTGCCAGTCTCGTGGGGGGGTTGGATACGCAGTATTTT. Translated: CASLVGGLDTQYF.

The rearrangement joins TRBV7-9 to TRBJ2-2; 16 positions agree with TRBD2. In germline, CDR1 is SEHNR, CDR2 FQNEAQ (reference sequence). J lost 6 bases, V lost 4 bases, and 5 bases had no gene match. The CDR3 extends over 17 amino acids. The CDR3 spells CASSSPGTSGGAGELFF. In DNA, the CDR3 is TGTGCCAGCAGCTCTCCAGGGACTAGCGGGGGGGCCGGGGAGCTGTTTTTT.